This TCR beta chain was retrieved from a study of blood T cell repertoires in COVID-19. The overall study: Sites in the United States, Italy and Spain provided acute and convalescent COVID-19 samples. Sources were T cells, B-cell-depleted T cells, or PBMCs; the material itself was cDNA or gDNA.

Original methodology: The authors estimated nucleated cell counts from reference gene primer amplification. Profiling relied on immunoSEQ multiplex PCR, and the TCRdb table lists in-frame clones only, not all of them. That table supplies the V and J calls and clone size; D and trimming were determined from the DNA. The table lists approximately 70,000 clones, about 90% of them singletons, with roughly 3.2% in the top ten. Patients of the Seattle cohort, enrolled during active infection, were followed longitudinally. The germline V gene encodes CDR1 MGHRA and CDR2 YSYEKL. The CDR3 contains 18 residues. The V end lost 2 bases, the J end lost 2 bases, and 21 bases lay between the germline ends.

Sequencing was done on a sample of peripheral blood. The gene calls are TRBV4-1 and TRBJ2-5; D is undetermined. The source of this sequence is a woman between 50 and 59 years old with COVID-19, enrolled during active disease. The CDR3 region is CASSQLNLNGRLQETQYF. In nucleotides, the CDR3 is TGCGCCAGCAGCCAACTCAACTTAAACGGCCGACTGCAAGAGACCCAGTACTTC.